These 29 T cell receptor beta chains were all obtained from the same sample, sequenced in a study of blood T cell repertoires in COVID-19. Some clones are missing from TCRdb's copy, which holds only in-frame ones; the method was immunoSEQ multiplex PCR. The sample lists about 300,000 clones, roughly 83% occurring once. Sequences were obtained from peripheral blood. The receptors derive from a human donor with COVID-19, enrolled during active disease. The donor label of this sample is uncertain.

The V and J genes are TRBV7-3 and TRBJ1-6, with 7 nucleotides matching TRBD1. After removal of 5 bases from V and 8 bases from J, the junction contained 6 bases not matched to a gene. Germline assignment: CDR1 SGHTA and CDR2 FQGTGA. CDR3 size: 14 residues. The CDR3, as DNA: TGTGCCAGCAGCCTCCGGGACAGAGATTCACCCCTCCACTTT. This codes for CASSLRDRDSPLHF.

The rearrangement joins TRBV19 to TRBJ2-7; TRBD1 matches at 7 bases. The trim removed 5 bases at V and 5 bases at J, leaving 6 bases unmatched. Germline CDR1 and CDR2: LNHDA and SQIVND (reference sequence). The CDR3 is made up of 13 amino acids. DNA for the CDR3: TGTGCCAGTAGTGAGACAGGGAGCCACGAGCAGTACTTC. Protein: CASSETGSHEQYF. The whole variable domain, filled in from reference TRBV19 and TRBJ2-7, reads DGGITQSPKYLFRKEGQNVTLSCEQNLNHDAMYWYRQDPGQGLRLIYYSQIVNDFQKGDIAEGYSVSREKKESFPLTVTSAQKNPTAFYLCASSETGSHEQYFGPGTRLTVT.

The gene calls are TRBV5-1 and TRBJ2-5; weak D call: TRBD1 (6 bases). CDR1 SGHRS and CDR2 YFSETQ come from the germline V gene. V dropped 2 bases and J dropped 2 bases, with 16 bases sitting between them. The CDR3 covers 16 residues. CDR3 loop: CASSFNPTGSQETQYF. CDR3 sequence (DNA): TGCGCCAGCAGCTTCAATCCGACAGGAAGTCAAGAGACCCAGTACTTC.

The chain's CDR3 is CASMGGAPYEQYF. The CDR3 bases are TGTGCCAGCATGGGGGGGGCCCCCTACGAGCAGTACTTC. The chain joins TRBV28 to TRBJ2-7, with D possibly being TRBD2 (7 bases). CDR1 and CDR2 from the germline V gene are MDHEN and SYDVKM. V lost 7 bases to trimming and J lost 2 bases, with 12 bases between them. The CDR3 is made up of 13 amino acids. The full variable domain, with the rest looked up from reference TRBV28 and TRBJ2-7, is DVKVTQSSRYLVKRTGEKVFLECVQDMDHENMFWYRQDPGLGLRLIYFSYDVKMKEKGDIPEGYSVSREKKERFSLILESASTNQTSMYLCASMGGAPYEQYFGPGTRLTVT.

Details on this clone: Other DNA sequences within the sample encode an identical CDR3. The chain is built from TRBV7-3 and TRBJ2-1; TRBD2 agrees at 9 bases. Trimming at V came to 5 bases and at J to 4 bases, leaving 6 bases not matched to a gene. The CDR3 extends over 15 amino acids. Germline V gives CDR1 SGHTA, CDR2 FQGTGA. The CDR3 DNA reads TGTGCCAGCAGCCCATTAGCGGGAGCTTACAATGAGCAGTTCTTC. Translation: CASSPLAGAYNEQFF.

The rearrangement links TRBV7-9 to TRBJ1-4, with D possibly TRBD1 on 6 matching bases. Germline V gene lookup returns CDR1 SEHNR and CDR2 FQNEAQ (reference sequence). V lost 6 bases to trimming and J lost 5 bases, with 10 bases between them. The CDR3 has 13 amino acids. The CDR3 DNA reads as TGTGCCAGCAGGCGGACAGAAAATGAAAAACTGTTTTTT. It is translated as CASRRTENEKLFF.

Concerning this clone itself: Other DNA sequences in this specimen translate into the identical CDR3. V is TRBV6-2 or TRBV6-3 and J is TRBJ1-1; D not certain. V dropped 0 bases and J dropped 1 base, with 6 bases sitting between them. The CDR3 length is 14 residues. Germline lookup yields CDR1 MNHEY and CDR2 SVGEGT. CDR3 sequence: CASSYSPGNTEAFF. As DNA, the CDR3 is TGTGCCAGCAGTTACTCCCCCGGGAACACTGAAGCTTTCTTT.

This rearrangement joins TRBV19 to TRBJ1-2; 7 nucleotides line up with TRBD1. The CDR3 length is 15 residues. J was trimmed by 6 bases and V by 4 bases; bases with no gene match: 11. CDR1 is LNHDA, CDR2 SQIVND, per germline (reference sequence). For the CDR3, the DNA is TGTGCCAGTAGTACCTCTCCGACAGGGAATAATGGCTACACCTTC. It codes for CASSTSPTGNNGYTF.

V usage is TRBV4-1 and J usage is TRBJ1-2; the match to TRBD1 covers 9 bases. Germline CDR1 reads MGHRA; CDR2 reads YSYEKL. Trimming cost V 6 bases and J 4 bases; bases outside gene matches: 3. The length of the CDR3 is 13 residues. This CDR3 reads CASRGQGIYGYTF. Written as DNA, the CDR3 is TGCGCCAGCAGAGGACAGGGGATCTATGGCTACACCTTC.

This clone showed up just once. The V and J genes are TRBV30 and TRBJ1-5; the D is unclear. This CDR3 is built from 15 residues. Trimming took off 2 bases at V and 0 bases at J, with 11 bases between the two ends. Germline V gene sequence: CDR1 GTSNPN, CDR2 SVGIG (reference sequence). The CDR3, as DNA: TGTGCCTGGAGTTCCGACACCTATAGCAATCAGCCCCAGCATTTT. Amino acid sequence: CAWSSDTYSNQPQHF.

This clone was counted many times. The chain is built from TRBV30 and TRBJ2-5; 10 positions agree with TRBD1. Germline V gene lookup returns CDR1 GTSNPN and CDR2 SVGIG (reference sequence). The V segment lost 6 bases and the J segment 5 bases; nucleotides outside the gene matches: 9. The CDR3 runs 14 residues. The CDR3 nucleotides read TGTGCCTGCACGACAGGGGGCGGAGGGGAGACCCAGTACTTC. This codes for CACTTGGGGETQYF. The whole variable domain, remainder taken from reference TRBV30 and TRBJ2-5, is SQTIHQWPATLVQPVGSPLSLECTVEGTSNPNLYWYRQAAGRGLQLLFYSVGIGQISSEVPQNLSASRPQDRQFILSSKKLLLSDSGFYLCACTTGGGGETQYFGPGTRLLVL.

This clone was picked up a small number of times. The chain uses TRBV6-6 and TRBJ2-7; D perhaps matches TRBD2 (6 bases). Germline V gene sequence: CDR1 MNHNY, CDR2 SVGAGI (reference sequence). CDR3 length: 16 amino acids. V shed 6 bases and J shed 1 base, with 19 bases lying between them. CDR3 sequence reads: CASSRSSIAASYEQYF. CDR3 nucleotide sequence: TGTGCCAGCAGCCGATCTAGTATAGCGGCATCCTACGAGCAGTACTTC.

The gene calls are TRBV28 and TRBJ2-5; possible D gene TRBD2, 6 bases. This CDR3 comprises 15 residues. Trimming removed 3 bases at V and 4 bases at J, with 15 bases between. Germline-derived CDR1 and CDR2 are MDHEN and SYDVKM. This CDR3 is CASSLSGLGIETQYF. In DNA, the CDR3 is TGTGCCAGCAGTTTGTCGGGACTGGGGATAGAGACCCAGTACTTC.

The chain carries TRBV5-1 and TRBJ2-7, with TRBD2 matching over 12 bases. The germline V gene has CDR1 SGHRS and CDR2 YFSETQ. The J segment lost 1 base and the V segment lost 1 base, leaving 0 bases of the junction unmatched. The CDR3 has 15 amino acids. This chain's CDR3 is CASSLLAGGSYEQYF. CDR3 nucleotides: TGCGCCAGCAGCTTGCTAGCGGGAGGGTCCTACGAGCAGTACTTC.

The chain combines TRBV24-1 with TRBJ2-1, with TRBD1 matching over 8 bases. The ends lost 3 bases at V and 5 bases at J; junction bases unmatched: 8. Germline V gene data show CDR1 as KGHDR and CDR2 as SFDVKD. The CDR3 is made up of 16 amino acids. The CDR3: CATSDRQGRGNNEQFF. Here the CDR3 DNA reads TGTGCCACCAGTGATCGACAGGGGCGCGGGAACAATGAGCAGTTCTTC.

The rearrangement uses TRBV19 and TRBJ2-5, with D perhaps matching TRBD2 (5 bases). Germline assignment: CDR1 LNHDA and CDR2 SQIVND (reference sequence). The CDR3 spans 15 residues. The V and J ends lost 3 bases and 0 bases respectively, with 11 bases between them. CDR3 coding DNA: TGTGCCAGTAGTATTTTCGGCGGGTACCAAGAGACCCAGTACTTC. Its protein product is CASSIFGGYQETQYF.

The chain carries TRBV5-4 and TRBJ1-2; possibly TRBD1 for D (6 bases). The germline gives CDR1 SGHNT, CDR2 YYREEE (reference sequence). The CDR3 extends over 15 amino acids. V lost 0 bases and J lost 3, with 12 bases in between. The CDR3 DNA sequence: TGTGCCAGCAGCTTGGTTTTGGCAGGGGACTATGGCTACACCTTC. Translated: CASSLVLAGDYGYTF. Complete variable domain (other parts from reference TRBV5-4 and TRBJ1-2): ETGVTQSPTHLIKTRGQQVTLRCSSQSGHNTVSWYQQALGQGPQFIFQYYREEENGRGNFPPRFSGLQFPNYSSELNVNALELDDSALYLCASSLVLAGDYGYTFGSGTRLTVV.

The V gene is TRBV6-6, the J gene TRBJ2-7; D is unresolved. Germline CDR1 is MNHNY and CDR2 is SVGAGI (reference sequence). The CDR3 consists of 14 residues. V was pared by 0 bases and J by 1 base, with 7 bases between. The CDR3 reads CASSYSAVSYEQYF. Here the CDR3 DNA reads TGTGCCAGCAGTTACTCGGCGGTATCCTACGAGCAGTACTTC.

The chain combines TRBV4-2 with TRBJ2-2; TRBD2 agrees at 9 bases. V gave up 4 bases and J gave up 6 bases; unmatched junction bases: 9. Germline V gene lookup returns CDR1 LGHNA and CDR2 YNFKEQ. The CDR3 spans 16 residues. Written as DNA, the CDR3 is TGTGCCAGCAGCCCGAAAGGCGGGAGGGCCCCCGGGGAGCTGTTTTTT. Protein: CASSPKGGRAPGELFF.

The chain recombines TRBV9 with TRBJ2-7, with 8 bases lining up with TRBD2. J gave up 2 bases and V 3 bases, and 7 bases lay outside the gene matches. The CDR3 length is 15 residues. CDR1 is SGDLS, CDR2 YYNGEE, per germline. This chain's CDR3 is CASSANSGTTYEQYF. Here the CDR3 DNA reads TGTGCCAGCAGCGCGAATAGCGGGACTACCTACGAGCAGTACTTC.

The rearrangement joins TRBV7-2 to TRBJ2-3, with 7 bases that match TRBD1. Unmatched junction bases numbered 10, after V lost 5 bases and J lost 5 bases. Germline CDR1 and CDR2: SGHTA and FQGNSA. The CDR3 sequence is 15 residues long. The CDR3 spells CASSLPLQGIDTQYF. The CDR3 DNA sequence: TGTGCCAGCAGCCTTCCACTACAGGGGATAGATACGCAGTATTTT.

The chain is built from TRBV18 and TRBJ2-5, with TRBD2 matching 9 bases. The CDR3 has 18 amino acids. The junction had 16 bases not matched to a gene; V was cut back by 3 bases and J by 5 bases. From germline, CDR1 is KGHSH and CDR2 LQKENI. The CDR3 nucleotides read TGTGCCAGCTCACCCTCTATTGCGGGAGGGCCTGGCGGGGAGACCCAGTACTTC. Translating it yields CASSPSIAGGPGGETQYF.

This clone appeared a single time. V and J are TRBV28 and TRBJ1-5, with 10 bases aligning to TRBD1. CDR1 MDHEN and CDR2 SYDVKM come from the germline V gene. V was clipped by 4 bases and J by 8 bases; unmatched bases: 11. The CDR3 runs to 16 residues. The CDR3 spells CASSSGQGGWWEPQHF. Written as DNA, the CDR3 is TGTGCCAGCAGTTCAGGACAGGGGGGCTGGTGGGAGCCCCAGCATTTT. Full variable domain (rest looked up from reference TRBV28 and TRBJ1-5): DVKVTQSSRYLVKRTGEKVFLECVQDMDHENMFWYRQDPGLGLRLIYFSYDVKMKEKGDIPEGYSVSREKKERFSLILESASTNQTSMYLCASSSGQGGWWEPQHFGDGTRLSIL.

The J gene is TRBJ2-3, the V gene TRBV11-3; 7 nucleotides align to TRBD1. Germline lookup yields CDR1 SGHNT and CDR2 YENEEA. J lost 5 bases, V lost 5 bases, and 4 bases had no gene match. This CDR3 spans 13 amino acids. CDR3 region: CASSPTGLDTQYF. The CDR3 DNA is TGTGCCAGCAGCCCGACAGGGTTAGATACGCAGTATTTT.

This sequence joins TRBV28 and TRBJ1-2; D remains ambiguous. Germline values: CDR1 MDHEN, CDR2 SYDVKM. The CDR3 runs 15 residues. V was trimmed by 5 bases and J by 4 bases, leaving 17 bases between them. Here the CDR3 DNA reads TGTGCCAGCAGTCCTGTAAGGAGAAGTAGCTATGGCTACACCTTC. Protein product: CASSPVRRSSYGYTF.

V and J are TRBV11-2 and TRBJ2-7; D perhaps matches TRBD2 (6 bases). The CDR3 spans 15 residues. Germline CDR1 is SGHAT and CDR2 is FQNNGV. The V and J ends lost 1 base and 4 bases respectively, with 14 bases between them. CDR3 nucleotides: TGTGCCAGCAGCTTAGTTGATACTAGCAATTACGAGCAGTACTTC. It is translated as CASSLVDTSNYEQYF.

The genes are TRBV5-4 and TRBJ2-3, with 9 bases that match TRBD2. This CDR3 spans 18 amino acids. Germline V gives CDR1 SGHNT, CDR2 YYREEE (reference sequence). The trim removed 5 bases at V and 2 bases at J, leaving 15 bases unmatched. CDR3 amino acids: CASRAGISSGRATDTQYF. CDR3 in DNA: TGTGCCAGCAGGGCGGGGATCAGTAGCGGGAGAGCCACAGATACGCAGTATTTT.

The chain combines TRBV20-1 with TRBJ2-5; tentative D call: TRBD1 (5 bases). Germline CDR1 reads DFQATT; CDR2 reads SNEGSKA (reference sequence). The CDR3 has 14 residues. V was pared by 3 bases and J by 2 bases, with 13 bases between. This chain's CDR3 is CSASQGQPQETQYF. CDR3 nucleotides: TGCAGTGCTAGTCAGGGCCAACCTCAAGAGACCCAGTACTTC.

The chain joins TRBV30 to TRBJ1-1, with TRBD1 matching over 7 bases. This CDR3 has 14 residues. The V gene end was trimmed by 3 bases and the J gene end by 5 bases; junction bases not matched to a gene: 9. Germline V gene sequence: CDR1 GTSNPN, CDR2 SVGIG (reference sequence). The CDR3, as DNA: TGTGCCTGGAGGGCCCAACAGGGGTGGACTGAAGCTTTCTTT. This encodes CAWRAQQGWTEAFF.